This T cell receptor (beta chain) comes out of a study of T cells in Graves' hyperthyroidism and ophthalmopathy. Study-level information: Blood was drawn when the patient was first diagnosed and still untreated.

V lost 3 bases and J 5 bases, leaving 16 bases between the germline ends. Germline lookup yields CDR1 LGHNA and CDR2 YSLEER. The length of the CDR3 is 15 residues. Amplified TCR beta CDR3 regions derived from RNA transcripts. HTBI primers were used for first-round RT-PCR of the TCR CDR3. TCRdb itself ran the multiplex PCR reads through MiXCR, one entry per CDR3 protein. The sample has about 690,000 distinct CDR3 sequences, roughly 17% seen once. The sample consisted of blood. The origin of this receptor is a man aged 45-60 years with Graves' hyperthyroidism. This sequence joins TRBV4-3 and TRBJ1-1; D perhaps matches TRBD1 (6 bases). The CDR3 DNA is TGCGCCAGCAGCCACGATGTGGGGGGCAGGACTGAAGCTTTCTTT. This encodes CASSHDVGGRTEAFF.